The rows below give T cell receptor beta chains drawn from one sample of a study of control samples from healthy donors and cancer patients. Generated by immunoSEQ multiplex PCR, the TCRdb table keeps only in-frame clones and is missing some. This sample has 160,000 or so clones, with about 93% found just once. Sequencing was carried out using blood. These receptors all stem from a man aged 50-60 years in good health. Each CDR3 is given with its conserved first and last residue. D genes are given only for firm matches. Rows may omit the clone size; those that give it use once, few, many or a size class.

abundance | d_gene | j_gene | v_gene | CDR3nt | CDR3aa
. | . | TRBJ2-7 | TRBV11-2 | TGTGCCAGCAGCTTAGAGGGACGAGTTACCTACGAGCAGTACTTC | CASSLEGRVTYEQYF
once | TRBD1 | TRBJ2-6 | TRBV18 | TGTGCCAGCTCGCAACAGGGGCCTGGGGCCAACGTCCTGACTTTC | CASSQQGPGANVLTF
. | TRBD2 | TRBJ2-1 | TRBV12-5 | TGTGCTAGTGGTTTGGCGTCCGGGAGGGGGAATGAGCAGTTCTTC | CASGLASGRGNEQFF
. | . | TRBJ2-1 | TRBV28 | TGTGCCAGCAGTGCACCGGGACGGTGGCAGTTCTTC | CASSAPGRWQFF
. | TRBD1 | TRBJ2-5 | TRBV5-5 | TGTGCCAGCAGCTTAGACAGGGGGTCTCAAGAGACCCAGTACTTC | CASSLDRGSQETQYF
. | . | TRBJ2-3 | TRBV19 | TGTGCCAGTAGTATAGATCGAGATACGCAGTATTTT | CASSIDRDTQYF
once | . | TRBJ2-7 | TRBV6-5 | TGTGCCAGCAGTTCCACCCTCCTCGAGCAGTACTTC | CASSSTLLEQYF
. | . | TRBJ1-3 | TRBV18 | TGTGCCAGCTCTCCCGCCCGGTACTCTGGAAACACCATATATTTT | CASSPARYSGNTIYF
once | . | TRBJ1-6 | TRBV14 | TGTGCCAGCAGCCAATACTCCTATAATTCACCCCTCCACTTT | CASSQYSYNSPLHF
. | . | TRBJ1-2 | TRBV4-2 | TGTGCCAGCAGCCAAGTACAGGGCCCCAGGGAAGGCTACACCTTC | CASSQVQGPREGYTF